The 17 T cell receptor beta chains below come from one sample, sequenced in a study of response to subunit inactivated influenza vaccine. Via MiXCR, TCRdb re-called the RT-PCR reads, giving one row per CDR3 protein. The sample includes 150,000 to 200,000 distinct CDR3 sequences, about an eighth seen only once; the top ten take around 28%. These data also formed part of another study, on T cells expressing NK-cell markers. That source notes: A 5'RACE template switching approach incorporating UMIs was used to make TCR beta cDNA.

The material sequenced was CD8+ T cells sorted from PBMCs, taken 11 to 12 days after vaccination. The receptors were gathered from a man between 50 and 59 years old who received an inactivated influenza vaccine.

This clonotype was recorded at least ten times. V is TRBV11-2 and J is TRBJ2-1; 9 bases align to TRBD2. V lost 5 bases and J lost 4; bases outside the gene matches: 6. The CDR3 length is 15 residues. The V gene's germline CDR1 is SGHAT and CDR2 FQNNGV. The CDR3 coding sequence is TGTGCCAGCAGCGCAAGCGGGGGGCTTTACAATGAGCAGTTCTTC. Protein: CASSASGGLYNEQFF.

V usage is TRBV13 and J usage is TRBJ2-2; perhaps TRBD1 as D (5 bases). The CDR3 spans 15 residues. V shed 4 bases and J shed 1 base, with 10 bases lying between them. Germline assignment: CDR1 PRHDT and CDR2 FYEKMQ (reference sequence). CDR3: CASSWTQKNTGELFF. Written as DNA, the CDR3 is TGTGCCAGCAGCTGGACACAAAAGAACACCGGGGAGCTGTTTTTT.

This clonotype was counted a few times. The V gene is TRBV3-1, the J gene TRBJ2-7; 10 bases agree with TRBD2. Per the germline V gene, CDR1 is LGHDT and CDR2 is YNNKEL (reference sequence). Losses at the gene ends were 1 base for V and 2 bases for J; bases not matched to a gene: 5. The length of the CDR3 is 16 residues. This CDR3 is CASSQVSGGPAYEQYF. The CDR3 DNA reads as TGTGCCAGCAGCCAAGTTAGCGGGGGGCCCGCCTACGAGCAGTACTTC.

V is TRBV11-2 and J is TRBJ1-4; no reliable D call. This CDR3 has 16 residues. CDR1 is SGHAT, CDR2 FQNNGV, per germline. The ends were cut back, 1 base at V and 5 bases at J, with 14 bases in the middle. The CDR3 bases are TGTGCCAGCAGCTTAGTAGGTCCCGGGGTGAATGAAAAACTGTTTTTT. Its translation: CASSLVGPGVNEKLFF. Variable domain in full (rest from reference TRBV11-2 and TRBJ1-4): EAGVAQSPRYKIIEKRQSVAFWCNPISGHATLYWYQQILGQGPKLLIQFQNNGVVDDSQLPKDRFSAERLKGVDSTLKIQPAKLEDSAVYLCASSLVGPGVNEKLFFGSGTQLSVL.

The chain carries TRBV27 and TRBJ1-1; no firm D call. V was trimmed by 0 bases and J by 3 bases, leaving 8 bases between them. CDR1 and CDR2 from the germline V gene are MNHEY and SMNVEV (reference sequence). The CDR3 length is 14 residues. In DNA form, the CDR3 reads TGTGCCAGCAGTTTATCAGGGATTTACACTGAAGCTTTCTTT. Encoded protein: CASSLSGIYTEAFF.

This clonotype was recorded a few times. This rearrangement joins TRBV19 to TRBJ1-2, with 8 bases lining up with TRBD1. CDR1 is LNHDA and CDR2 is SQIVND in the germline V gene (reference sequence). The ends lost 4 bases at V and 4 bases at J; junction bases unmatched: 8. The CDR3 is 15 amino acids. The CDR3 loop is CASSTLSGGAYGYTF. CDR3 DNA sequence: TGTGCCAGTAGTACCCTATCAGGGGGCGCCTATGGCTACACCTTC.

This clonotype was detected only a few times. V is TRBV24-1 and J is TRBJ1-5; the D gene is possibly TRBD1 (6 bases). Deletions cut 3 bases from V and 4 bases from J, with 12 bases between. The germline gives CDR1 KGHDR, CDR2 SFDVKD. The CDR3 runs 15 residues. CDR3 bases: TGTGCCACCAGTGATGATAAGGGGGGTAATCAGCCCCAGCATTTT. This encodes CATSDDKGGNQPQHF.

This clonotype was observed at least ten times. The CDR3 region is CASSQVGQGTYNEQFF. The CDR3 DNA reads as TGTGCCAGCAGCCAAGTGGGACAGGGAACCTACAATGAGCAGTTCTTC. The chain combines TRBV4-2 with TRBJ2-1; 9 positions match TRBD1. CDR3 length: 16 residues. Looked up from germline, CDR1 is LGHNA and CDR2 is YNFKEQ. The ends lost 1 base at V and 2 bases at J; junction bases unmatched: 3.

The chain uses TRBV9 and TRBJ2-2; 7 bases map to TRBD2. The germline CDR1 and CDR2 sequences are SGDLS and YYNGEE. Unmatched junction bases numbered 2, after V lost 3 bases and J lost 0 bases. CDR3 length equals 15 residues. This chain's CDR3 is CASSGAGTNTGELFF. Here the CDR3 DNA reads TGTGCCAGCAGCGGAGCGGGGACGAACACCGGGGAGCTGTTTTTT.

This chain joins TRBV2 and TRBJ2-1; 12 bases align to TRBD1. After removal of 4 bases from V and 7 bases from J, the junction contained 5 bases not matched to a gene. The CDR3 loop spans 15 amino acids. Germline lookup yields CDR1 SNHLY and CDR2 FYNNEI. CDR3 residues: CASSAGTGGYNEQFF. The CDR3, as DNA: TGTGCCAGCAGTGCCGGGACAGGGGGCTATAATGAGCAGTTCTTC. The full variable domain, completed using reference TRBV2 and TRBJ2-1, is EPEVTQTPSHQVTQMGQEVILRCVPISNHLYFYWYRQILGQKVEFLVSFYNNEISEKSEIFDDQFSVERPDGSNFTLKIRSTKLEDSAMYFCASSAGTGGYNEQFFGPGTRLTVL.

This clonotype appeared a few times. The chain carries TRBV7-9 and TRBJ2-7; TRBD1 is a possible D gene (5 bases). The CDR3 is 14 amino acids. With 5 bases removed from V and 5 bases from J, the gap between germline ends came to 16 bases. From germline, CDR1 is SEHNR and CDR2 FQNEAQ (reference sequence). Here the CDR3 reads CASSMGPGQDEQYF. CDR3 DNA sequence: TGTGCCAGCAGCATGGGGCCAGGGCAGGACGAGCAGTACTTC.

The table lists this clonotype with a count of one. At one end, the junction sequence differs from germline, possibly due to a read error. This chain links TRBV29-1 with TRBJ2-2, with unresolved D. The CDR3 length is 13 residues. Germline CDR1 is SQVTM and CDR2 is ANQGSEA. CDR3 protein: CSVVWANIGELFF. The CDR3 nucleotides are TGCAGCGTTGTTTGGGCGAACATCGGGGAGCTGTTTTTT.

This rearrangement joins TRBV20-1 to TRBJ2-7; D ambiguous. The CDR3 is 11 residues long. Trimming took 5 bases from V and 6 from J, leaving 11 bases between them. Germline CDR1 is DFQATT and CDR2 is SNEGSKA (reference sequence). CDR3 bases: TGCAGTGCTGGTTGGGGTCGCGAGCAGTACTTC. This gives the protein CSAGWGREQYF.

This clonotype appeared a few times. The rearrangement links TRBV4-3 to TRBJ2-2; a weak D match, TRBD2 (6 bases). Germline loops: CDR1 LGHNA, CDR2 YSLEER. The CDR3 is 14 residues long. The V gene lost 2 bases and the J gene lost 4 bases, with 8 bases spanning the gap. The CDR3 bases are TGCGCCAGCAGCCAAACCGGGGGCACCGGGGAGCTGTTTTTT. Translated: CASSQTGGTGELFF.

The genes are TRBV28 and TRBJ2-2; D remains ambiguous. Trimming stripped 7 bases from V and 7 bases from J, with 13 bases between. Germline V gene lookup returns CDR1 MDHEN and CDR2 SYDVKM. The CDR3 runs 13 residues. The CDR3 region is CASTPAGLGELFF. In DNA, the CDR3 is TGTGCCAGCACCCCGGCAGGTCTCGGGGAGCTGTTTTTT.

Many counts were recorded for this clonotype. The DNA of the CDR3 is TGCAGCGTTGAATTAATGACTAGCGGGGGGTACAATGAGCAGTTCTTC. Translation: CSVELMTSGGYNEQFF. The V call is TRBV29-1, the J call TRBJ2-1; TRBD2 aligns across 13 bases. The CDR3 covers 16 residues. V lost 2 bases and J lost 4; bases outside the gene matches: 5. The germline gives CDR1 SQVTM, CDR2 ANQGSEA.

This clonotype was detected many times. A read error may account for a junction end that differs from germline. This chain links TRBV7-6 with TRBJ2-1, with D possibly being TRBD2 (6 bases). Germline CDR1 is SGHVS and CDR2 is FNYEAQ. The CDR3 contains 15 residues. In nucleotides, the CDR3 is TGTGCCAGCAGCTGGGTCGGGGGTTCCTTCAATGAGCAGTTCTTC. Protein product: CASSWVGGSFNEQFF.